The clone carrying this TCR beta chain was detected only once. Described treatment: 15 to 20 received Ad26.COV2.S at low or high dose, single or two shots; about 5 received placebo; per-sample allocation not given. Vaccine and placebo recipients were sampled on day 63 after the first injection. The sample comes from a study of Ad26.COV2.S vaccination and SARS-CoV-2 variants. Libraries were prepared by immunoSEQ multiplex PCR; TCRdb keeps only in-frame clonotypes and omits some of them. The sample contains 400,000 to 500,000 clones, approximately 90% of which appear only once. Germline V gene data show CDR1 as MNHNS and CDR2 as SASEGT. Deletions cut 3 bases from V and 0 bases from J, with 9 bases between. The CDR3 is made up of 15 amino acids.

The chain links TRBV6-1 to TRBJ2-1; the D gene is possibly TRBD1 (5 bases). Source: peripheral blood, taken in a trial of Ad26.COV2.S vaccine versus placebo. This TCR came from a person between 18 and 65 years old who received the Ad26.COV2.S COVID-19 vaccine or a placebo. The CDR3 region has the DNA TGTGCCAGCAGTGAGTCAGGGCTCTCCTACAATGAGCAGTTCTTC. Its translation is CASSESGLSYNEQFF.